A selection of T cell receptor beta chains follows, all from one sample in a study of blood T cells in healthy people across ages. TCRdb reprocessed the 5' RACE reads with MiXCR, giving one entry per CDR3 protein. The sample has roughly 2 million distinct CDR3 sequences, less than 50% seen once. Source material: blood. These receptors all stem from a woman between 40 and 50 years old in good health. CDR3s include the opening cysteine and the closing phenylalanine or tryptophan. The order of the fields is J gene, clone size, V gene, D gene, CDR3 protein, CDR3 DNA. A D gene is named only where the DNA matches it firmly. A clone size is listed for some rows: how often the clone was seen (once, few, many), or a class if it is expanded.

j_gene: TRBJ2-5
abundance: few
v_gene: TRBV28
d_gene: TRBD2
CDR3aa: CASSSIWSGGFETQYF
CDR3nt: TGTGCCAGCAGTTCGATATGGAGCGGGGGGTTCGAGACCCAGTACTTC

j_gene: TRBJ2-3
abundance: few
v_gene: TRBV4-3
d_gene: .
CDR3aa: CASSHLLTDTQYF
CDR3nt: TGCGCCAGCAGCCACCTACTTACAGATACGCAGTATTTT

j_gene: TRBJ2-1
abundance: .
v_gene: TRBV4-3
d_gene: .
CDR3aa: CASSQEGAGYNEQFF
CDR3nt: TGCGCCAGCAGCCAAGAAGGCGCCGGTTACAATGAGCAGTTCTTC

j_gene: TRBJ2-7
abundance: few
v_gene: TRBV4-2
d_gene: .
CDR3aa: CASSQAEDRDYYEQYF
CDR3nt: TGTGCCAGCAGCCAAGCGGAAGACAGGGACTACTACGAGCAGTACTTC

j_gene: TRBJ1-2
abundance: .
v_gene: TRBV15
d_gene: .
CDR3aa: CATSRDSGVGRLGYTF
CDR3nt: TGTGCCACCAGCAGAGATTCCGGGGTCGGAAGATTGGGCTACACCTTC

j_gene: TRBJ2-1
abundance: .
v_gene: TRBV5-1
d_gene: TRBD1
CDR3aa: CASSRDRTLYNEQFF
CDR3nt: TGCGCCAGCAGCAGGGACAGGACTCTCTACAATGAGCAGTTCTTC

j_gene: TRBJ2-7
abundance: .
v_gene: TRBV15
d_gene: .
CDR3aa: CATNKRWYEQYF
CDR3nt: TGTGCCACCAATAAGCGGTGGTACGAGCAGTACTTC

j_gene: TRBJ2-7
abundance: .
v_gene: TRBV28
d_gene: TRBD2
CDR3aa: CASRGGAETTIHEQYF
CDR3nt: TGTGCCAGCCGCGGGGGGGCGGAAACGACGATCCACGAGCAGTACTTC

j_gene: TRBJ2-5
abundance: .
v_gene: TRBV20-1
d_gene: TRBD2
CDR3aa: CSALAGGPGGLETQYF
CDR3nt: TGCAGTGCTCTAGCGGGGGGCCCTGGTGGATTGGAGACCCAGTACTTC

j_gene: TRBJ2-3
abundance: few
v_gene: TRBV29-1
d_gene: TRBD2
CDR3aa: CSVEAGGGTQYF
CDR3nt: TGCAGCGTTGAAGCGGGGGGAGGAACGCAGTATTTT

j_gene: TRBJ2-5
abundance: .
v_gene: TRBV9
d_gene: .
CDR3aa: CASNRGGGMGETQYF
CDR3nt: TGTGCCAGCAACAGAGGAGGGGGCATGGGAGAGACCCAGTACTTC

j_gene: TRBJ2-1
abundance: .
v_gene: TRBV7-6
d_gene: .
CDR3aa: CASSLAGGELRGNEQFF
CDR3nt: TGTGCCAGCAGCTTAGCGGGGGGGGAACTCAGGGGCAATGAGCAGTTCTTC

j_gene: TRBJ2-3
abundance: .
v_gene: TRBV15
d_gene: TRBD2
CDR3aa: CATSFRGGTNTDTQYF
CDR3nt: TGTGCCACCAGCTTCCGCGGGGGAACCAACACAGATACGCAGTATTTT

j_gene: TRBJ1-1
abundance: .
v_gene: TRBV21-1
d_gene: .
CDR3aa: CASSKAWPGNTEAFF
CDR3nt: TGTGCCAGCAGCAAAGCATGGCCGGGGAACACTGAAGCTTTCTTT

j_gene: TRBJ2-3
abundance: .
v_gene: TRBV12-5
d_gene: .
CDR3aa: CASGFVTSDTQYF
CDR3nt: TGTGCTAGTGGTTTTGTCACATCCGATACGCAGTATTTT

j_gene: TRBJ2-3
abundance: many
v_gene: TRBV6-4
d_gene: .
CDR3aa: CASSDSADTGTQYF
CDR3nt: TGTGCCAGCAGTGACTCGGCTGACACCGGTACGCAGTATTTT

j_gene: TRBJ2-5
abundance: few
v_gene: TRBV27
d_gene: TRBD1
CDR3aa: CASSLGTGGIQETQYF
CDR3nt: TGTGCCAGCAGTCTCGGGACAGGGGGGATTCAAGAGACCCAGTACTTC

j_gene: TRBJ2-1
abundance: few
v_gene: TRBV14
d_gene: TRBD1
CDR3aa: CASQRRQGEVGEQFF
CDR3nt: TGTGCCAGCCAACGGCGACAGGGGGAAGTCGGTGAGCAGTTCTTC

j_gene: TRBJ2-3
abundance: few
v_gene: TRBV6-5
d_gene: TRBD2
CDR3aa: CASSSVAGITDTQYF
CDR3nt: TGTGCCAGCAGTTCGGTAGCGGGAATCACAGATACGCAGTATTTT

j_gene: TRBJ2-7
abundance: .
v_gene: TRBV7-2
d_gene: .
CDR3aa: CASRQAAGATYEQYF
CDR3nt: TGTGCCAGCAGGCAAGCGGCGGGGGCGACCTACGAGCAGTACTTC

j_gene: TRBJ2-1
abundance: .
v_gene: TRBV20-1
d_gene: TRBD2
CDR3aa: CSAARLAAYNEQFF
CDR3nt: TGCAGTGCCGCAAGACTAGCGGCCTACAATGAGCAGTTCTTC

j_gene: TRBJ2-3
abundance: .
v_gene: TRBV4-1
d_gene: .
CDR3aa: CASSHQLVPTDTQYF
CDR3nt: TGCGCCAGCAGCCACCAACTAGTACCCACAGATACGCAGTATTTT

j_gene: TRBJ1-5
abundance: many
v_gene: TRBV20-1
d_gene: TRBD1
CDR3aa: CSAHDRASNQPQHF
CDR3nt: TGCAGTGCTCACGACAGGGCTAGCAATCAGCCCCAGCATTTT

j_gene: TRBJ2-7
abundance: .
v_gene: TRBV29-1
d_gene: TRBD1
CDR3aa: CSGGTGAYEQYF
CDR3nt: TGCAGCGGCGGGACAGGAGCCTACGAGCAGTACTTC

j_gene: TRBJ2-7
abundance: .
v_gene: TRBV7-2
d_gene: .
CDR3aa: CASSLAQGRLSSYNEQYF
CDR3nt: TGTGCCAGCAGCTTAGCGCAGGGCAGGCTGAGCTCCTACAATGAGCAGTACTTC

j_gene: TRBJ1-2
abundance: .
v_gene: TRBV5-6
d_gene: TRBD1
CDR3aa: CASSPGTDGHGYTF
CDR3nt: TGTGCCAGCAGTCCCGGGACAGACGGCCATGGCTACACCTTC

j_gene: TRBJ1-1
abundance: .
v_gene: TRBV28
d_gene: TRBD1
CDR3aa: CASRLGGILNTEAFF
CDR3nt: TGTGCCAGCAGGTTAGGGGGCATTTTGAACACTGAAGCTTTCTTT

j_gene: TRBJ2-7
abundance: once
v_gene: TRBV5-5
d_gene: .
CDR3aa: CASSFPWSYEQYF
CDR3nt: TGTGCCAGCAGCTTTCCTTGGTCCTACGAGCAGTACTTC

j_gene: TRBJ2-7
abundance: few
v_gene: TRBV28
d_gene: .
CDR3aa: CASSWVLGGGGEQYF
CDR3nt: TGTGCCAGCAGTTGGGTTTTGGGAGGGGGAGGCGAGCAGTACTTC